The T cell receptor (beta chain) under discussion was sequenced for a study of blood T cell repertoires in COVID-19. Across the study: COVID-19 samples collected from the United States, Italy and Spain covered acute and convalescent phases.

Seattle researchers signed up patients amid active infection and tracked them longitudinally. Measured with immunoSEQ multiplex PCR; TCRdb has only the in-frame clones, and not every one. The sample consists of under 450,000 clones, approximately 88% of them appearing once. The TCR was taken from a woman between 50 and 59 years old with COVID-19, enrolled during active disease. Specimen: peripheral blood.

For the CDR3, the DNA is TGTGCCAGCAGCAAACAGGGGGCTTATACTGAAGCTTTCTTT. Amino acid sequence: CASSKQGAYTEAFF. The J gene is TRBJ1-1, the V gene TRBV6-5; 9 bases are shared with TRBD1. Germline lookup yields CDR1 MNHEY and CDR2 SVGAGI. Trimming at V came to 6 bases and at J to 5 bases, leaving 7 bases not matched to a gene. This CDR3 has 14 amino acids.